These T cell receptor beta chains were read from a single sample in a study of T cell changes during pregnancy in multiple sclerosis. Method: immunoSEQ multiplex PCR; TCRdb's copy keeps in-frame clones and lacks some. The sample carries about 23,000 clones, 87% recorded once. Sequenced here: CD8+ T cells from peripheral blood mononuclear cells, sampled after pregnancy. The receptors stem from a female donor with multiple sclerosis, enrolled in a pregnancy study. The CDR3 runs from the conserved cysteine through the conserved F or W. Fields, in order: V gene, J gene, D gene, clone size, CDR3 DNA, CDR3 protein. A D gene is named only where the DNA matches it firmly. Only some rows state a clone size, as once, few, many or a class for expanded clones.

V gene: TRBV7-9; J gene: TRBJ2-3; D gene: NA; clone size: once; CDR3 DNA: TGTGCCAGCAGCCTCCTCGGACTTGGTGGGCCAGATACGCAGTATTTT; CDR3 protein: CASSLLGLGGPDTQYF
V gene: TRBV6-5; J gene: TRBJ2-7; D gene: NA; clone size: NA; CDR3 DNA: TGTGCCAGCAGTTACTCGACTCCTGGATACGAGCAGTACTTC; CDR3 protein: CASSYSTPGYEQYF
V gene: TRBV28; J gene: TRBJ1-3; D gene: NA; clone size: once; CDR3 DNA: TGTGCCAGTAACTACAGGGATTCTGGAAACACCATATATTTT; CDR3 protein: CASNYRDSGNTIYF
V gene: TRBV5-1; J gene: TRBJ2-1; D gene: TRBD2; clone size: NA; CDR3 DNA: TGCGCCAGCAGCTGGACTTTTAGCGGGAACCAAGAACCCCGATCCTACAATGAGCAGTTCTTC; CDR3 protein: CASSWTFSGNQEPRSYNEQFF
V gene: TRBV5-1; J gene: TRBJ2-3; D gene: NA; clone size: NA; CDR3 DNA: TGCGCCAGCAGCTCCTCCCGGGTCCCCCGGGATACGCAGTATTTT; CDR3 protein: CASSSSRVPRDTQYF
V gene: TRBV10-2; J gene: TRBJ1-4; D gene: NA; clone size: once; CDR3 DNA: TGCGCCAGCAGTGAGCAGTCAACTAATGAAAAACTGTTTTTT; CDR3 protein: CASSEQSTNEKLFF
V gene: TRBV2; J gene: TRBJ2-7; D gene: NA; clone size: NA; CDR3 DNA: TGTGCCAGCAGCTACAGGGTGGGCGCCTACGAGCAGTACTTC; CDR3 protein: CASSYRVGAYEQYF
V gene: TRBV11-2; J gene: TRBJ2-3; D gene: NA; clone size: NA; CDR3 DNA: TGTGCCAGCAGCTTAGCGGTAGCAGATACGCAGTATTTT; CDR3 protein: CASSLAVADTQYF
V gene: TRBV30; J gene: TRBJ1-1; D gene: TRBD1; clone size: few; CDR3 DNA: TGTGCCTGGAGTGTGGACAGGGGGAACACTGAAGCTTTCTTT; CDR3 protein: CAWSVDRGNTEAFF
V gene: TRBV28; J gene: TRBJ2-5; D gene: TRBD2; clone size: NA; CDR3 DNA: TGTGCCAGCAGTTTAATCCCTAGCGGGAGGTACCAAGAGACCCAGTACTTC; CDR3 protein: CASSLIPSGRYQETQYF
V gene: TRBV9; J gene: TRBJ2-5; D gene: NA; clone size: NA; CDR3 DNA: TGTGCCAGCAGCGTAGAGGTGAAGGGGGAGACCCAGTACTTC; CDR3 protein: CASSVEVKGETQYF
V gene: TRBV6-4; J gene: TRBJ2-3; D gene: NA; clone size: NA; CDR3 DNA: TGTGCCAGCAGTGAGGTAGCGGCCAAAGGGGCAGATACGCAGTATTTT; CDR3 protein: CASSEVAAKGADTQYF
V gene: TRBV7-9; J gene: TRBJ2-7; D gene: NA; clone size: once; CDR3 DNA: TGTGCCAGCAGCCCGAAGGGACATAACCCCTACGAGCAGTACTTC; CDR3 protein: CASSPKGHNPYEQYF
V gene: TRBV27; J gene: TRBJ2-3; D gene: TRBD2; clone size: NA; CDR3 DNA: TGTGCCAGCAGTACTAGCGGGACCCGAGATACGCAGTATTTT; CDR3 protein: CASSTSGTRDTQYF
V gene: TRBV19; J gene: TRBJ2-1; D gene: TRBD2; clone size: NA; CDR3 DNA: TGTGCCAGTAGTATAGTGGGGACTAGCGTCTACAATGAGCAGTTCTTC; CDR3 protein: CASSIVGTSVYNEQFF
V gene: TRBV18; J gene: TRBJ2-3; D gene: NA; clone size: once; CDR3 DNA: TGTGCCAGCCGCACAGGGACACACACAGATACGCAGTATTTT; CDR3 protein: CASRTGTHTDTQYF
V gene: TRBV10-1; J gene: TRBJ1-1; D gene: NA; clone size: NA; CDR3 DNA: TGCGCCAGCAGGCCGGACAGCCCGGCCACTGAAGCTTTCTTT; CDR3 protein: CASRPDSPATEAFF
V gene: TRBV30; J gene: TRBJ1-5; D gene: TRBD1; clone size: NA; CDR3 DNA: TGTGCCTGGACCAGGGGGCCGGTCGATCAGCCCCAGCATTTT; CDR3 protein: CAWTRGPVDQPQHF
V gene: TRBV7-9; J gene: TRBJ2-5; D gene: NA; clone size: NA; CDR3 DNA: TGTGCCAGCAGCTTAGGAGGGAGTTGGCAAGAGACCCAGTACTTC; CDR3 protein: CASSLGGSWQETQYF
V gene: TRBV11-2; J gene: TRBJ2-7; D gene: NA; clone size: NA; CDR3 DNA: TGTGCCAGCAGCTTACAGGGATTTTTCTACGAGCAGTACTTC; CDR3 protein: CASSLQGFFYEQYF
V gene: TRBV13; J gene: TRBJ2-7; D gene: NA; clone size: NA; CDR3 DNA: TGTGCCAGCAGCTTACTAGTCGGGTTCACCTACGAGCAGTACTTC; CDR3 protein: CASSLLVGFTYEQYF
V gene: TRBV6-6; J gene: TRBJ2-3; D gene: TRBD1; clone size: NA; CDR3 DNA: TGTGCCAGCAGCTACACAAAGGGGGCAACAGATACGCAGTATTTT; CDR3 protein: CASSYTKGATDTQYF
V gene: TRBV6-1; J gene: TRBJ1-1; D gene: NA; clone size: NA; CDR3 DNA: TGTGCCAGCAGTGAAGAGATACTCTCTGAAGCTTTCTTT; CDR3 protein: CASSEEILSEAFF
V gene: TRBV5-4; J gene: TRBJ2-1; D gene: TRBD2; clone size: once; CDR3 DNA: TGTGCCAGCAGTTTCGGGACTAGCAATTCTCAAGGGCAGTTCTTC; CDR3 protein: CASSFGTSNSQGQFF
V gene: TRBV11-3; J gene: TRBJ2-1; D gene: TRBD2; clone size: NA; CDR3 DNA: TGTGCCAGCAGCTTAGGGGGGGTAGCGGGAGGGCCGGGGAATGAGCAGTTCTTC; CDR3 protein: CASSLGGVAGGPGNEQFF
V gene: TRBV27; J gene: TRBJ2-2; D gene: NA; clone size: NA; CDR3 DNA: TGTGCCAGCACGGGCGGGATGAACACCGGGGAGCTGTTTTTT; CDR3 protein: CASTGGMNTGELFF
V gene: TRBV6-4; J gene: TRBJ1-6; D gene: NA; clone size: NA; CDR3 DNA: TGTGCCAGCAGTGAAGGAGGACCTGGTAATTCACCCCTCCACTTT; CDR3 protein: CASSEGGPGNSPLHF
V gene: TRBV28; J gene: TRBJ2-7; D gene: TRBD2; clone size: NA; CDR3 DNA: TGTGCCAGCAGGGGTGGTTCTAGCGGAACCTACGAGCAGTACTTC; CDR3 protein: CASRGGSSGTYEQYF
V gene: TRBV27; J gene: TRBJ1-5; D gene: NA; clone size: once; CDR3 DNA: TGTGCCAGCAGTGCAGGACACTTTCTTCTAGGGATTCAGCCCCAGCATTTT; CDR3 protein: CASSAGHFLLGIQPQHF
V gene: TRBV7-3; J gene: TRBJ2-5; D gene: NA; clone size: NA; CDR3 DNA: TGTGCCAGCAGCTTAACGGGAGTGGTAACGGAGACCCAGTACTTC; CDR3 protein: CASSLTGVVTETQYF
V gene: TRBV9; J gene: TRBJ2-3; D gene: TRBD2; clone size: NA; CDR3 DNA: TGTGCCAGCAGCGTAGGTCTAGCGGGAGGGTTGACAGATACGCAGTATTTT; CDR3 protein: CASSVGLAGGLTDTQYF
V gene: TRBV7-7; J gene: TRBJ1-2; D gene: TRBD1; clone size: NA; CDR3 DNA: TGTGCTAGCAGCTTAGCCCGATCCGGGACAGCAAATGGCTACACCTTC; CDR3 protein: CASSLARSGTANGYTF
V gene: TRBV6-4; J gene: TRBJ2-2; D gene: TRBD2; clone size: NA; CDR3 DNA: TGTGCCAGCGCGACTAGCGGGAGCACCGGGGAGCTGTTTTTT; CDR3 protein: CASATSGSTGELFF
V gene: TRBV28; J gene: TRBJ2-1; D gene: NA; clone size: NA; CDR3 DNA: TGTGCCAGCAGTTCACGTCCGGACCTGACTAGAAAGCTTTACAATGAGCAGTTCTTC; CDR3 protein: CASSSRPDLTRKLYNEQFF
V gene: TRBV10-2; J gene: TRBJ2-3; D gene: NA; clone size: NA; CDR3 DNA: TGCGCCAGCAGCCAAGATACGCAGTATTTT; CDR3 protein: CASSQDTQYF
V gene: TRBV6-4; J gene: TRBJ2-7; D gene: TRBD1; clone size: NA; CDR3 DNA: TGTGCCAGCAGTGATTCCGGGACAGGGATCCACGAGCAGTACTTC; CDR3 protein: CASSDSGTGIHEQYF
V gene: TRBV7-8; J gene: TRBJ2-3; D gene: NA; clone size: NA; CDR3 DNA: TGTGCCAGCAGCTTATGGGCAGGGGCAGGCACAGATACGCAGTATTTT; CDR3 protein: CASSLWAGAGTDTQYF
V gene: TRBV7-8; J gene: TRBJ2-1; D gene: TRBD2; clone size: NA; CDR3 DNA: TGTGCCAGCAGCTTAGGTCTAGCGGGAATCCATGAGCAGTTCTTC; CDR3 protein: CASSLGLAGIHEQFF
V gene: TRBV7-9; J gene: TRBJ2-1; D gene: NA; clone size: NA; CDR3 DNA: TGTGCCAGCAGCCTAGTAGCCGAGGCTCCCTACAATGAGCAGTTCTTC; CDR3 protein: CASSLVAEAPYNEQFF
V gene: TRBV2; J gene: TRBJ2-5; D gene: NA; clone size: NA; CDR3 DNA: TGTGCCAGCAGTGATCTGCCCGCTACACAGGCCCCAGAGACCCAGTACTTC; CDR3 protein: CASSDLPATQAPETQYF
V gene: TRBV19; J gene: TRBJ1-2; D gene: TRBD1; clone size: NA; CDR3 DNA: TGTGCCAGTAGTGGAGGACAGGGGAACAACTATGGCTACACCTTC; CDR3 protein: CASSGGQGNNYGYTF
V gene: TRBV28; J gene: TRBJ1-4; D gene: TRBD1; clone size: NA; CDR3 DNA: TGTGCCAGCAACAAAGAGGGGGCGACTGAAAAACTGTTTTTT; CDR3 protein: CASNKEGATEKLFF
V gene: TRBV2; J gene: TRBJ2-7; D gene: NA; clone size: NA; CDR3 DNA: TGTGCCAGCATGATCGCCCTTAGCTCCTACGAGCAGTACTTC; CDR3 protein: CASMIALSSYEQYF
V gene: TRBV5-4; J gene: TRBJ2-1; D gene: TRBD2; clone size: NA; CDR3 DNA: TGTGCCAGCAGCGTACTAGCGGGGATGTTAAATGAGCAGTTCTTC; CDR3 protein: CASSVLAGMLNEQFF
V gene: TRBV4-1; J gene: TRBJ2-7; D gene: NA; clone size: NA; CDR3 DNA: TGCGCCAGCAGCCAAGAAGAGGCGGGATCCTACGAGCAGTACTTC; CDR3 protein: CASSQEEAGSYEQYF
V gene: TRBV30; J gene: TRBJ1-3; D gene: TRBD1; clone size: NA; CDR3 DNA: TGTGCCTGCTCGATAGGACAGGGCTCGGGAAACACCATATATTTT; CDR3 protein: CACSIGQGSGNTIYF
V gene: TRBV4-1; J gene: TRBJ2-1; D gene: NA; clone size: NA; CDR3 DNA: TGCGCCAGCAGCCTCGTTTACAATGAGCAGTTCTTC; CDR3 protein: CASSLVYNEQFF
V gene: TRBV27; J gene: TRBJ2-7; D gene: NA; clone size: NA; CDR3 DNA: TGTGCCAGCAGTTTCGGCGGCTCCTACGAGCAGTACTTC; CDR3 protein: CASSFGGSYEQYF